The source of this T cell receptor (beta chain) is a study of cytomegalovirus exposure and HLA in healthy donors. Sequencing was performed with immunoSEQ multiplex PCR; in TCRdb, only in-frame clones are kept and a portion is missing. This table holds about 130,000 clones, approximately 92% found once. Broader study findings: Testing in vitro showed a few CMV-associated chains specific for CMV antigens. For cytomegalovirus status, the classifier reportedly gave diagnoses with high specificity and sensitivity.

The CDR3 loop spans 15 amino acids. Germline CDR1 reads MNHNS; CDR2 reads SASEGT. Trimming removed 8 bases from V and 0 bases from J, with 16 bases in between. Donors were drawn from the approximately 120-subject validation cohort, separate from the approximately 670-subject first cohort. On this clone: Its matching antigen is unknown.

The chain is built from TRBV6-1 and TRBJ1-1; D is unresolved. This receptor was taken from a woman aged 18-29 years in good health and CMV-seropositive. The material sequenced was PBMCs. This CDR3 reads CASQRRFGMNTEAFF. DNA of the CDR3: TGTGCCAGCCAGAGGAGGTTTGGCATGAACACTGAAGCTTTCTTT.